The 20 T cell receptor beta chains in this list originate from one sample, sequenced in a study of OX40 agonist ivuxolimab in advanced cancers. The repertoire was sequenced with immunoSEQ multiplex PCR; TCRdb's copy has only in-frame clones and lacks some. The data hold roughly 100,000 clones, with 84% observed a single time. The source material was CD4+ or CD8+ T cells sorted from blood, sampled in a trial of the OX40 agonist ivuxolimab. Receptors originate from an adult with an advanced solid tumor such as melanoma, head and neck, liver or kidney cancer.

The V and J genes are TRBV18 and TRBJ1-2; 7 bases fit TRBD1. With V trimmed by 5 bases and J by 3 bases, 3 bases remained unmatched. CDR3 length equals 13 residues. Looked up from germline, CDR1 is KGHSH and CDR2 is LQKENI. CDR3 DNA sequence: TGTGCCAGCTCATCCGGACAGGACTATGGCTACACCTTC. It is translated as CASSSGQDYGYTF.

The CDR3 sequence is CASALGREGRHEQFF. As DNA, the CDR3 is TGTGCTAGTGCCCTAGGGCGGGAGGGCCGGCATGAGCAGTTCTTC. This chain links TRBV12-5 with TRBJ2-1; 9 nucleotides align to TRBD2. After removal of 7 bases from V and 8 bases from J, the junction contained 12 bases not matched to a gene. Germline-derived CDR1 and CDR2 are LGHNT and FRNRAP. The length of the CDR3 is 15 residues.

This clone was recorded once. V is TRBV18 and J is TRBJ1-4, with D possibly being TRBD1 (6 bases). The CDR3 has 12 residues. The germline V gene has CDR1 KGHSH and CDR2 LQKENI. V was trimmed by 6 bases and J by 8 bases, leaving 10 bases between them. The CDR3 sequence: CASSTGKEKLFF. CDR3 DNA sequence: TGTGCCAGCTCTACAGGGAAGGAAAAACTGTTTTTT.

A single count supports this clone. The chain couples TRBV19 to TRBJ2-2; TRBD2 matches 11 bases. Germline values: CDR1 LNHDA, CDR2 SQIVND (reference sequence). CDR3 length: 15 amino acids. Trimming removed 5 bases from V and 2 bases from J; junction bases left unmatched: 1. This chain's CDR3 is CASSRLAGNTGELFF. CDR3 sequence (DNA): TGTGCCAGTAGTCGACTAGCGGGAAACACCGGGGAGCTGTTTTTT.

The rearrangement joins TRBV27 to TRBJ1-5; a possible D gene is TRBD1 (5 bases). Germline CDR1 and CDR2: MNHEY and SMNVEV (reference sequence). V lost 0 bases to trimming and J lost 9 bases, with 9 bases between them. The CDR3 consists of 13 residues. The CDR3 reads CASSLSEGTPQHF. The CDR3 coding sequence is TGTGCCAGCAGTTTATCGGAGGGGACGCCCCAGCATTTT.

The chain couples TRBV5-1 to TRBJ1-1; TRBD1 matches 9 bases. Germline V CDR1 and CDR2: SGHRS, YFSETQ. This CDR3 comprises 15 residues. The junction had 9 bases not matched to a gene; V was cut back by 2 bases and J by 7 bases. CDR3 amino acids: CASSLEDRGPYEAFF. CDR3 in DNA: TGCGCCAGCAGCTTAGAGGACAGGGGACCCTATGAAGCTTTCTTT. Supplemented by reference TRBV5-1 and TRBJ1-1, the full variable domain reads KAGVTQTPRYLIKTRGQQVTLSCSPISGHRSVSWYQQTPGQGLQFLFEYFSETQRNKGNFPGRFSGRQFSNSRSEMNVSTLELGDSALYLCASSLEDRGPYEAFFGQGTRLTVV.

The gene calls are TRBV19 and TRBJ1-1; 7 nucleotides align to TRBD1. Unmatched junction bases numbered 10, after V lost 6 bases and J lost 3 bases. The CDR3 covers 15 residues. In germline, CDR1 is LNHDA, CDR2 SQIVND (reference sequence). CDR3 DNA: TGTGCCAGTAGAAAAGGACAGGCGGCGTACACTGAAGCTTTCTTT. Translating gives CASRKGQAAYTEAFF.

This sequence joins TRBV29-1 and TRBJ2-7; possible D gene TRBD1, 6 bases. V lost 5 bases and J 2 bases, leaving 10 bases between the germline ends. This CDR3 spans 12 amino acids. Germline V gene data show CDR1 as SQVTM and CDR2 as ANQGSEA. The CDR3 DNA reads TGCAGCGTTCACACAGGGACCTACGAGCAGTACTTC. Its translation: CSVHTGTYEQYF.

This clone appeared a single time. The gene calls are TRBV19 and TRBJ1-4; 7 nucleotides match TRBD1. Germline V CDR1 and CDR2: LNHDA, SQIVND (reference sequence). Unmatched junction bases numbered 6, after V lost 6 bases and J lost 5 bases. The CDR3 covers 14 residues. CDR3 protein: CASSSTGRNEKLFF. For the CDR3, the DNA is TGTGCCAGTAGCTCGACAGGGCGGAATGAAAAACTGTTTTTT.

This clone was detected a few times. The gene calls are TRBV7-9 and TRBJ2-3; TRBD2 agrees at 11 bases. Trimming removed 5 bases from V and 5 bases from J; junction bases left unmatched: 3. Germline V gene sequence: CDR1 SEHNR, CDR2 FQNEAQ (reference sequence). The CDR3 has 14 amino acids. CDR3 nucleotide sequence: TGTGCCAGCAGCCCCGGACTAGCGGGAGATACGCAGTATTTT. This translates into CASSPGLAGDTQYF. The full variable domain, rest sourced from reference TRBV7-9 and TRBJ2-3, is DTGVSQNPRHKITKRGQNVTFRCDPISEHNRLYWYRQTLGQGPEFLTYFQNEAQLEKSRLLSDRFSAERPKGSFSTLEIQRTEQGDSAMYLCASSPGLAGDTQYFGPGTRLTVL.

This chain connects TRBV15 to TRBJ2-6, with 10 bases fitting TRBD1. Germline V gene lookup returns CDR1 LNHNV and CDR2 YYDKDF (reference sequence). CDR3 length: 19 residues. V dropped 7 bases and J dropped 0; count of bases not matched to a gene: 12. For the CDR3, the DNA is TGTGCCACCAACCCCGGGACAGGGGCCCTTAGCTCTGGGGCCAACGTCCTGACTTTC. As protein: CATNPGTGALSSGANVLTF.

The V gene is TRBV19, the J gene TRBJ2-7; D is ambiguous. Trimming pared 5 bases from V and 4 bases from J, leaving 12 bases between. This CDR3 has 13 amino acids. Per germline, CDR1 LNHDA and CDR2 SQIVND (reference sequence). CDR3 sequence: CASSVTSLYEQYF. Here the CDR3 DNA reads TGTGCCAGTAGTGTGACTTCCCTATACGAGCAGTACTTC.

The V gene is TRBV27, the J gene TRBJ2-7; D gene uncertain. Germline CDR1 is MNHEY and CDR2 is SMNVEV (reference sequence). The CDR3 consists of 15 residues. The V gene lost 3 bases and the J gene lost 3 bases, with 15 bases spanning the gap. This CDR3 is CASSLDGVNLYEQYF. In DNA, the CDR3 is TGTGCCAGCAGTTTGGATGGGGTAAACCTCTACGAGCAGTACTTC.

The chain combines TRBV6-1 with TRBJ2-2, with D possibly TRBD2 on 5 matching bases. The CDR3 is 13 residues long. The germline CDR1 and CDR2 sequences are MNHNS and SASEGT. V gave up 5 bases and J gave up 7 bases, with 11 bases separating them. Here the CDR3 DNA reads TGTGCCAGCAGTCTCTCGGGGTACGGGGAGCTGTTTTTT. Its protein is CASSLSGYGELFF.

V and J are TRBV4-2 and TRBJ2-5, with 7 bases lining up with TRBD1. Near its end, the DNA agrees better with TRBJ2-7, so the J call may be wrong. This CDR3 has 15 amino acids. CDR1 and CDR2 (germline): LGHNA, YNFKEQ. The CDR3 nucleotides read TGTGCCAGCAGCCAATTTACAGGGGACCTCTACGAGCAGTACTTC. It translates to CASSQFTGDLYEQYF.

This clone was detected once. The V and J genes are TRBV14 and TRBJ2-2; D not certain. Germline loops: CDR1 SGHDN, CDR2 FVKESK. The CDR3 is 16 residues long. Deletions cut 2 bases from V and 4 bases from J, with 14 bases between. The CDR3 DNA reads TGTGCCAGCAGCCAAAGGTCTGGGTCCGCCACCGGGGAGCTGTTTTTT. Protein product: CASSQRSGSATGELFF.

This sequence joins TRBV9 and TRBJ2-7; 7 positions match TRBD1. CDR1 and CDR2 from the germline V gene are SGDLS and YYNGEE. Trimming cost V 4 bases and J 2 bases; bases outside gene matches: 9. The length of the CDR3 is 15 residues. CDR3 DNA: TGTGCCAGCAGCCCGCGACAGGGAAGGGCCTACGAGCAGTACTTC. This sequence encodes CASSPRQGRAYEQYF.

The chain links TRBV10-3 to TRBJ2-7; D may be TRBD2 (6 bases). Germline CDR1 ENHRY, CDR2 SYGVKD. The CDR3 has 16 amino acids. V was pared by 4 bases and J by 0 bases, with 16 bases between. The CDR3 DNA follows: TGTGCCATCAGTGTCGGGCGGGGTGCGAGCTCCTACGAGCAGTACTTC. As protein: CAISVGRGASSYEQYF.

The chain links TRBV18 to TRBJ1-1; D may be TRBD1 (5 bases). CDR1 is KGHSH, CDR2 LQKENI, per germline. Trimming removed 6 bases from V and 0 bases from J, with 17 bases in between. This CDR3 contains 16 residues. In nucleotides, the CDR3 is TGTGCCAGCTCGGCCCTTCCGGGACGGATGAACACTGAAGCTTTCTTT. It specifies CASSALPGRMNTEAFF.

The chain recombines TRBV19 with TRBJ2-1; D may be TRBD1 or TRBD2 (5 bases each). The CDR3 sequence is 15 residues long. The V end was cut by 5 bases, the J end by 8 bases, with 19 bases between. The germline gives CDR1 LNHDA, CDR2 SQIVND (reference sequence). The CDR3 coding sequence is TGTGCCAGTAGTCCGACTGTACGACCGGGACATGAGCAGTTCTTC. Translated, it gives CASSPTVRPGHEQFF.